The T cell receptor beta chain under discussion was sequenced for a study of blood T cell repertoires in COVID-19. Across the study: Sites across the United States, Italy and Spain contributed samples from acute and convalescent COVID-19. T cells, B-cell-depleted T cells, or PBMCs supplied cDNA or gDNA.

Seattle-derived patients entered the study during active infection and were followed longitudinally. In the original processing: Cell counts per sample came from amplifying reference gene primers. Clones were read by immunoSEQ multiplex PCR, and TCRdb kept only the in-frame ones, dropping some. V, J and clone size are taken as reported in that table, and D and trimming were inferred from the DNA itself. The repertoire holds about 70,000 clones, with 91% as singletons. This clone was detected only once. Per the germline V gene, CDR1 is KGHDR and CDR2 is SFDVKD. CDR3 length: 16 residues. The V gene lost 4 bases and the J gene lost 2 bases, with 15 bases spanning the gap.

The sequence was obtained from a man aged 50-60 years with COVID-19, enrolled during active disease. Sample: peripheral blood. This chain links TRBV24-1 with TRBJ2-3; perhaps TRBD1 as D (6 bases). The CDR3: CATSEKQGNPTDTQYF. Here the CDR3 DNA reads TGTGCCACCAGTGAGAAACAGGGAAACCCCACAGATACGCAGTATTTT.